This TCR beta chain was documented in a study of cytomegalovirus exposure and HLA in healthy donors. This PCR relied on a set of 60 Vbeta primers and 13 Jbeta primers. Produced via immunoSEQ multiplex PCR; TCRdb's table is partial and in-frame only. This table holds approximately 190,000 clones, approximately 87% found once. Regarding the study as a whole: Reports indicated that the classifier achieved high specificity and sensitivity in diagnosing cytomegalovirus status. Around 18,000 TCR beta sequences were associated with HLA alleles at 0.05 false discovery rate in a later analysis.

This CDR3 region has 12 residues. Per germline, CDR1 WNHNN and CDR2 SYGVQD (reference sequence). Turning to this clone: Its target is unknown. The junction does not match germline at one end; this may be a read error. Other DNA sequences in the same sample also yield this CDR3.

The sample consisted of PBMCs. The origin of this receptor is a man under 40 in good health and CMV-seronegative. This rearrangement joins TRBV10-1 to TRBJ1-1, with no clear D. The CDR3 DNA reads TGTGCCAGCAGTGAGTCGCGAGGGGAAGCTTTCTTT. This gives the protein CASSESRGEAFF.